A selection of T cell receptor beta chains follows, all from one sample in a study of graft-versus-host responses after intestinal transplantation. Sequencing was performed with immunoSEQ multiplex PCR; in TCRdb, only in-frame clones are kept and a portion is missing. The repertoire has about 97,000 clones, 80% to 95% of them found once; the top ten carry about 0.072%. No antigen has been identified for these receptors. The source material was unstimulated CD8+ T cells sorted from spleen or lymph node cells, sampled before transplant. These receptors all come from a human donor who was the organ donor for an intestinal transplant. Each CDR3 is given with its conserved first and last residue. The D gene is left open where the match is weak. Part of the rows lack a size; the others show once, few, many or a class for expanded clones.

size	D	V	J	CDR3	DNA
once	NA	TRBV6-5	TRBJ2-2	CASSSLSGELFF	TGTGCCAGCAGTTCGTTGAGCGGGGAGCTGTTTTTT
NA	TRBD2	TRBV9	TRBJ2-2	CASSVPLTQAGGPPGELFF	TGTGCCAGCAGCGTCCCCCTGACCCAAGCGGGAGGGCCCCCCGGGGAGCTGTTTTTT
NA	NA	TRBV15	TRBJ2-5	CATSSGQLRQETQYF	TGTGCCACCAGCAGTGGACAGTTAAGGCAAGAGACCCAGTACTTC
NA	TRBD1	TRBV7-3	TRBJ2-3	CASSMTGADTQYF	TGTGCCAGCAGCATGACAGGGGCGGATACGCAGTATTTT
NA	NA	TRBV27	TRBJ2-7	CASSSSGDAGLGEQYF	TGTGCCAGCAGTTCTTCTGGAGATGCGGGTCTTGGGGAGCAGTACTTC
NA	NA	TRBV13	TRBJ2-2	CASSLGRGARVDGELFF	TGTGCCAGCAGCTTAGGCCGGGGGGCGCGGGTGGACGGGGAGCTGTTTTTT
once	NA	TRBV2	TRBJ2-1	CASSDWWGPWNEQFF	TGTGCCAGCAGTGACTGGTGGGGGCCGTGGAATGAGCAGTTCTTC
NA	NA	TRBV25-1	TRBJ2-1	CASRDWEAIGEQFF	TGTGCCAGCAGGGATTGGGAGGCAATCGGTGAGCAGTTCTTC
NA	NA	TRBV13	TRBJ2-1	CASSPTAALGGLHEQFF	TGTGCCAGCAGCCCCACCGCGGCCTTGGGGGGACTTCATGAGCAGTTCTTC
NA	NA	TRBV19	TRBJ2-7	CASSIGPAGAPYEQYF	TGTGCCAGTAGTATCGGGCCCGCGGGGGCTCCCTACGAGCAGTACTTC
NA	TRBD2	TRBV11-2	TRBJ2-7	CASSFPPTSGSPYEQYF	TGTGCCAGCAGCTTTCCCCCGACTAGCGGGAGTCCCTACGAGCAGTACTTC
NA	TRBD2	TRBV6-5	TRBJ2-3	CASSYSTAGETDTQYF	TGTGCCAGCAGTTACTCAACCGCGGGAGAAACAGATACGCAGTATTTT
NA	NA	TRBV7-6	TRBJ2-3	CASSYKVGGGSDTQYF	TGTGCCAGCAGCTATAAGGTCGGAGGAGGAAGCGATACGCAGTATTTT
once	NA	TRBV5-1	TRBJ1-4	CASSLVPANEKLFF	TGCGCCAGCAGCTTGGTCCCAGCTAATGAAAAACTGTTTTTT
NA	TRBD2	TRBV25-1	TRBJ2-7	CASSGAGDYEQYF	TGTGCCAGCAGTGGAGCGGGGGACTACGAGCAGTACTTC
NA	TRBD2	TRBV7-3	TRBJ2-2	CASSQTSVNTGELFF	TGTGCCAGCAGCCAGACTAGCGTGAACACCGGGGAGCTGTTTTTT
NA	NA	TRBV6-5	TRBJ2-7	CASSYYRDKWYEQYF	TGTGCCAGCAGTTACTACCGGGACAAATGGTACGAGCAGTACTTC
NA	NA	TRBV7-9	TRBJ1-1	CASSLGTNVAEAFF	TGTGCCAGCAGCTTAGGTACCAACGTAGCTGAAGCTTTCTTT
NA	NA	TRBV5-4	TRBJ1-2	CASSLRGNYGYTF	TGTGCCAGCAGCTTGCGGGGGAACTATGGCTACACCTTC